Given below is one T cell receptor beta chain in context. Its antigen remains unidentified. As to treatment: oral pan-JAK inhibitor, 5-10 mg twice daily. Researchers took lesional scalp punch biopsies and peripheral blood from people who were alopecia areata patients. The sample originates from a study of CD8+ T cells in alopecia areata. The V end lost 2 bases, the J end lost 0 bases, and 11 bases lay between the germline ends. CDR1 and CDR2 (germline): GTSNPN, SVGIG (reference sequence). The CDR3 has 14 amino acids. Extraction of RNA preceded its reverse transcription into cDNA, which served as the sequencing template. TCRdb's table, derived via immunoSEQ multiplex PCR, lists solely in-frame clones and lacks some. Here the sample spans a few hundred thousand clones, around two fifths being singletons. Study-level results: Lesional scalp displayed greater clonality than normal scalp, most notably in alopecia totalis/universalis. While patients received tofacitinib, many expanded lesional clones remained present in scalp and blood. Only a single nonresponder existed, so baseline CD8+ expansion links stay unclear.

The sequence was obtained from a human donor with alopecia areata. The sample in question was CD4+ T cells sorted from blood, obtained at approximately week 31, from a patient treated with tofacitinib. The chain couples TRBV30 to TRBJ2-7; D perhaps matches TRBD1 (6 bases). The CDR3 sequence: CAWSHWTDSYEQYF. CDR3 DNA: TGTGCCTGGAGTCATTGGACAGACTCCTACGAGCAGTACTTC.